This note documents a single TCR beta chain sequence. What it recognizes is unknown. Within the sample, other DNA sequences also encode this same CDR3. This entry is derived from a study of cytomegalovirus exposure and HLA in healthy donors. Study overall: Prior work identified some 120 million unique TCR beta sequences in around 170 million T cells. Study observations and caveats: Analysis was performed later, and it showed HLA-associated TCR beta chains to be more clonally expanded than equally common others.

Trimming pared 3 bases from V and 7 bases from J, leaving 7 bases between. The germline V gene encodes CDR1 MNHNY and CDR2 SVGAGI (reference sequence). The CDR3 contains 11 residues. PCR used 60 Vbeta primers and 13 Jbeta primers. Only in-frame clones appear in the TCRdb table, and some are missing; sequencing was by immunoSEQ multiplex PCR. The sample consists of around 120,000 clones, around 78% of them appearing once. The chain employs TRBV6-6 and TRBJ2-7, with D possibly being TRBD2 (6 bases). The sample taken for sequencing was PBMCs. The clonotype was recovered from a woman aged 35 to 49 in good health and CMV-seronegative. CDR3 amino acids: CASSYGGEQYF. The CDR3 DNA is TGTGCCAGCAGTTATGGGGGGGAGCAGTACTTC.